The TCR beta chain described here comes from a study of regulatory T cells in long-lasting Graves disease. Study observations and caveats: It was in persistent disease that TRBV28, TRBJ1-2 and TRBJ2-5 were favored. Persistent cases of Graves' showed reduced TCR diversity relative to newly diagnosed patients. Small numbers of samples may have cut accuracy.

Both iRepertoire HTBI primers and Arm-PCR of CDR3 regions were used to build the TCR beta libraries. From the multiplex PCR reads, TCRdb called clonotypes with MiXCR, one entry per CDR3 protein. This sample has approximately 500,000 distinct CDR3 sequences, with 20% to 25% found just once. J gave up 0 bases and V 8 bases, and 12 bases lay outside the gene matches. CDR3 length equals 17 residues. Looked up from germline, CDR1 is MDHEN and CDR2 is SYDVKM. Stated time point: persistent/refractory GD, antithyroid drugs over 5 years with positive TRAb. The authors made the TCR library using RNA they extracted from PBMCs. Patients met American Thyroid Association criteria for Graves' disease. The count of this clonotype is one. As yet, its antigen is unknown.

Source: peripheral blood mononuclear cells (PBMCs), taken when the disease was refractory, from a patient treated with antithyroid drugs. The TCR sequence derives from a female donor with Graves disease. The V call is TRBV28, the J call TRBJ1-2; 10 bases agree with TRBD1. Here the CDR3 DNA reads TGTGCCAGCCGTCGACGGGACAGGGGCAGAGCTAACTATGGCTACACCTTC. It specifies CASRRRDRGRANYGYTF.